This T cell receptor (beta chain) is from a study of T cell responses to AZD1222 COVID-19 vaccine. In germline, CDR1 is KGHSH, CDR2 LQKENI. V was trimmed by 6 bases and J by 2 bases, leaving 13 bases between them. The length of the CDR3 is 15 residues. Turning to this clone: Its antigen is currently unknown.

Recipients boosted at about 4 weeks or about 12 weeks are pooled. Whole-study findings and limits: Unmutated regions of variants are reportedly targeted by nearly half of spike-specific TCRs. Two AZD1222 doses significantly raised spike-specific TCR breadth and depth over controls.

Profiled with immunoSEQ multiplex PCR; TCRdb holds only in-frame clones, not every one. The sample holds about 84,000 clones, approximately 85% seen once. This chain connects TRBV18 to TRBJ2-2; a possible D gene is TRBD1 (6 bases). The source material was peripheral blood, sampled 28 days after the second AZD1222 dose. The receptor comes from an adult who received the AZD1222 COVID-19 vaccine. This CDR3 reads CASSSGHSNTGELFF. The CDR3 bases are TGTGCCAGCTCTTCGGGACACTCTAACACCGGGGAGCTGTTTTTT.